This TCR beta chain originates from a study of graft-versus-host responses after intestinal transplantation. Turning to the study itself: All of the recipients had induction that used anti-thymocyte globulin, then tacrolimus and steroids for about 3 years. Study-level results: Recipient marrow held GvH clones, some first seen in ileum or blood. Where graft-donor T cell macrochimerism was present, patients had high graft-versus-host to host-versus-graft clonal ratios in allografts.

The assay was immunoSEQ multiplex PCR, and TCRdb's table has in-frame clones only and misses some. Altogether about 25,000 clones are present, about 95% being singletons, with the ten largest covering less than 0.85%. The V end lost 0 bases, the J end lost 5 bases, and 10 bases lay between the germline ends. The CDR3 contains 14 residues. CDR1 and CDR2 (germline): MNHEY, SVGAGI. About this clone itself: Its target is not known.

The receptor comes from a human patient who received an intestinal transplant, so some T cells may come from the graft donor. This material consisted of PBMCs, taken around 29 days after intestinal transplant. The chain recombines TRBV6-5 with TRBJ1-2, with D perhaps TRBD1 (5 bases). The CDR3 here is CASSYSRESYGYTF. CDR3 sequence (DNA): TGTGCCAGCAGTTACTCCAGGGAATCATATGGCTACACCTTC.